This T cell receptor beta chain was obtained from a study of blood T cell repertoires in COVID-19. Study information: T cells, B-cell-depleted T cells, or PBMCs provided the cDNA or gDNA that served as material.

Produced via immunoSEQ multiplex PCR; TCRdb's table is partial and in-frame only. The table lists 200,000 to 250,000 clones, around 84% of them singletons. This clone was detected a few times. The CDR3 length is 15 residues. Looked up from germline, CDR1 is SNHLY and CDR2 is FYNNEI. V was clipped by 4 bases and J by 5 bases; unmatched bases: 3. The V call is TRBV2, the J call TRBJ1-6; 9 positions agree with TRBD1. The sequencing input was peripheral blood. The source is a man aged 25 to 40 with active or convalescent COVID-19. The DNA for the CDR3 is TGTGCCAGCAGTGGGGACAGGGCAGATAATTCACCCCTCCACTTT. As protein: CASSGDRADNSPLHF.